This T cell receptor beta chain was identified during a study of cytomegalovirus exposure and HLA in healthy donors. A note on this clone: Its antigen is not known.

Study conclusions and caveats: Follow-up analysis found HLA locus-dependent TCR association rates, highest for DRB1 and lowest for HLA-C. A later analysis linked fewer than 20,000 TCR beta sequences to HLA alleles at 0.05 false discovery rate.

The CDR3 is 15 amino acids. Trimming left V 1 base short and J 4 bases short, with 11 bases between. CDR1 and CDR2 from the germline V gene are SGHVS and FQNEAQ. The PCR was carried out with 60 Vbeta primers and 13 Jbeta primers. Only in-frame clones appear in the TCRdb table, and some are missing; sequencing was by immunoSEQ multiplex PCR. The sample lists some 130,000 clones; 70% to 85% were seen once. The sequence came from a female donor in good health and CMV-seronegative. Sample: PBMCs. This sequence joins TRBV7-8 and TRBJ2-1; D may be TRBD2 (6 bases). CDR3 residues: CASSLGSSAYNEQFF. CDR3 DNA sequence: TGTGCCAGCAGCTTAGGGTCTAGCGCTTACAATGAGCAGTTCTTC.